Listed here are 10 T cell receptor beta chains from one sample, sequenced in a study of T cells in tumors after PD-1 blockade. This table comes from immunoSEQ multiplex PCR, and its TCRdb copy is limited to in-frame clones, with some not included. Among approximately 30,000 clones listed, roughly four fifths were seen once. The material was PBMCs, obtained after anti-PD-1 treatment. These receptors were taken from a human donor with basal cell carcinoma.

The chain carries TRBV28 and TRBJ1-4; no clear D. Germline values: CDR1 MDHEN, CDR2 SYDVKM. Trimming removed 3 bases from V and 3 bases from J, with 5 bases in between. The length of the CDR3 is 13 residues. The DNA of the CDR3 is TGTGCCAGCAGTTTTGCGGCTAATGAAAAACTGTTTTTT. Translation gives CASSFAANEKLFF.

The V call is TRBV14, the J call TRBJ2-2, with D maybe TRBD2 (5 bases). This CDR3 is 14 amino acids long. CDR1 and CDR2 from the germline V gene are SGHDN and FVKESK. Trimming removed 4 bases from V and 4 bases from J, with 10 bases in between. The CDR3 nucleotides are TGTGCCAGCAGCCTTCGGACTTTCACCGGGGAGCTGTTTTTT. Encoded protein: CASSLRTFTGELFF. The whole variable domain, remainder taken from reference TRBV14 and TRBJ2-2, is EAGVTQFPSHSVIEKGQTVTLRCDPISGHDNLYWYRRVMGKEIKFLLHFVKESKQDESGMPNNRFLAERTGGTYSTLKVQPAELEDSGVYFCASSLRTFTGELFFGEGSRLTVL.

This clone was picked up many times. The sample contains more than one DNA sequence encoding this CDR3. V usage is TRBV5-1 and J usage is TRBJ1-2; 7 positions agree with TRBD1. The CDR3 runs to 13 residues. The germline CDR1 and CDR2 sequences are SGHRS and YFSETQ. With V trimmed by 2 bases and J by 3 bases, 1 base remained unmatched. The CDR3 loop is CASSLDRDYGYTF. The CDR3, as DNA: TGCGCCAGCAGCTTAGACAGGGACTATGGCTACACCTTC.

This chain links TRBV7-2 with TRBJ2-1; 9 bases line up with TRBD2. Germline CDR1 reads SGHTA; CDR2 reads FQGNSA. The length of the CDR3 is 15 residues. V gave up 6 bases and J gave up 4 bases; unmatched junction bases: 7. The CDR3 DNA is TGTGCCAGCAGTTCCATAGCGGGAGTTTACAATGAGCAGTTCTTC. This sequence encodes CASSSIAGVYNEQFF.

This chain joins TRBV5-1 and TRBJ2-3, with 11 positions matching TRBD2. V lost 0 bases to trimming and J lost 3 bases; unmatched junction nucleotides: 6. The CDR3 covers 17 residues. Per the germline V gene, CDR1 is SGHRS and CDR2 is YFSETQ. The CDR3: CASSLALAGGLTDTQYF. The CDR3 nucleotides are TGCGCCAGCAGCTTGGCGCTAGCGGGGGGATTGACAGATACGCAGTATTTT.

The CDR3 loop reads CASSLSLSGANVLTF. The CDR3 DNA is TGCGCCAGCAGCTTGAGTCTCTCTGGGGCCAACGTCCTGACTTTC. V and J are TRBV5-1 and TRBJ2-6; D gene uncertain. V was cut by 1 base and J by 0 bases, with 5 bases left in between. Germline CDR1 and CDR2: SGHRS and YFSETQ. The CDR3 sequence is 15 residues long.

This clone has a handful of counts. The chain is built from TRBV5-1 and TRBJ2-3; 7 nucleotides line up with TRBD1. CDR1 and CDR2 (germline): SGHRS, YFSETQ. V trimming: 2 bases; J trimming: 0 bases; junction bases outside the gene matches: 3. The CDR3 is 15 residues long. DNA for the CDR3: TGCGCCAGCAGCTTCGGACAGGTTAGCACAGATACGCAGTATTTT. It codes for CASSFGQVSTDTQYF. Supplemented by reference TRBV5-1 and TRBJ2-3, the full variable domain reads KAGVTQTPRYLIKTRGQQVTLSCSPISGHRSVSWYQQTPGQGLQFLFEYFSETQRNKGNFPGRFSGRQFSNSRSEMNVSTLELGDSALYLCASSFGQVSTDTQYFGPGTRLTVL.

This chain uses TRBV11-1 with TRBJ2-1; D is unclear. Per germline, CDR1 SGHAT and CDR2 FQDESV (reference sequence). V was pared by 1 base and J by 8 bases, with 15 bases between. This CDR3 is built from 15 residues. The CDR3 DNA reads as TGTGCCAGCAGCTTAGGCTACCGTAACCCCCATGAGCAGTTCTTC. It encodes CASSLGYRNPHEQFF.

The V and J genes are TRBV5-1 and TRBJ1-1; the D gene is possibly TRBD1 (5 bases). Per the germline V gene, CDR1 is SGHRS and CDR2 is YFSETQ. There are 15 residues in the CDR3. With 5 bases removed from V and 4 bases from J, the gap between germline ends came to 18 bases. DNA of the CDR3: TGCGCCAGCAGGACCGGGACCGAGAGGATCACTGAAGCTTTCTTT. It specifies CASRTGTERITEAFF.

The chain's CDR3 is CASSLGQGINTIYF. The CDR3 DNA is TGTGCCAGCAGTTTAGGGCAGGGCATAAACACCATATATTTT. This chain connects TRBV28 to TRBJ1-3; D may be TRBD1 (5 bases). CDR1 is MDHEN and CDR2 is SYDVKM in the germline V gene. CDR3 length: 14 residues. With 2 bases removed from V and 6 bases from J, the gap between germline ends came to 11 bases.